This T cell receptor (beta chain) was recovered during a study of blood T cell repertoires in COVID-19. Study-wide background: The United States, Italy and Spain provided the acute and convalescent COVID-19 samples. T cells, B-cell-depleted T cells, or PBMCs supplied cDNA or gDNA.

Original methodology: Reference gene primer amplification gave nucleated cell count estimates. Repertoires were generated with immunoSEQ multiplex PCR, while TCRdb's copy carries only in-frame clones and drops some. The V and J calls and clone size were taken over from that table, and D and trimming were inferred from the DNA. Here the sample spans roughly 230,000 clones, about 88% being singletons. This TCR came from a man aged 65 to 79 with acute or convalescent COVID-19. The sequenced material came from peripheral blood.

The CDR3 region is CASSVDGASSPLHF. In nucleotides, the CDR3 is TGTGCCAGCAGCGTTGATGGGGCTAGTTCACCCCTCCACTTT. J is TRBJ1-6 and V is TRBV9; possible D gene TRBD1, 5 bases. The CDR3 has 14 residues. Germline lookup yields CDR1 SGDLS and CDR2 YYNGEE. Trimming removed 2 bases at V and 9 bases at J, with 12 bases between. The full variable domain, with the rest looked up from reference TRBV9 and TRBJ1-6, is DSGVTQTPKHLITATGQRVTLRCSPRSGDLSVYWYQQSLDQGLQFLIQYYNGEERAKGNILERFSAQQFPDLHSELNLSSLELGDSALYFCASSVDGASSPLHFGNGTRLTVT.